The 2 T cell receptor beta chains listed next were all sequenced from one sample in a study of OX40 agonist ivuxolimab in advanced cancers. Sequencing was performed with immunoSEQ multiplex PCR; in TCRdb, only in-frame clones are kept and a portion is missing. The sample gives 25,000 to 35,000 clones, roughly 74% of which show up once; roughly 12% is in the top ten. Sequences were derived from CD4+ or CD8+ T cells sorted from blood, sampled in a trial of the OX40 agonist ivuxolimab. These receptors were taken from an adult with an advanced solid tumor such as melanoma, head and neck, liver or kidney cancer.

The CDR3 loop reads CASTLVGVGGYTF. The CDR3 coding sequence is TGTGCCAGCACTTTGGTGGGGGTTGGCGGCTACACCTTC. This chain joins TRBV5-4 and TRBJ1-2, with a possible D match to TRBD1 (5 bases). Trimming shortened V by 6 bases and J by 8 bases, and 17 bases separated the two germline ends. The CDR3 runs 13 residues. Germline V gene sequence: CDR1 SGHNT, CDR2 YYREEE (reference sequence).

This clone appeared a single time. The chain employs TRBV2 and TRBJ2-5; 13 nucleotides align to TRBD2. Germline CDR1 SNHLY, CDR2 FYNNEI. The CDR3 runs to 15 residues. The V and J ends lost 4 bases and 7 bases, in that order; junction bases with no gene match: 6. The CDR3 loop is CASSGLAGGPRTQYF. CDR3 coding DNA: TGTGCCAGCAGTGGACTAGCGGGGGGCCCAAGGACCCAGTACTTC.